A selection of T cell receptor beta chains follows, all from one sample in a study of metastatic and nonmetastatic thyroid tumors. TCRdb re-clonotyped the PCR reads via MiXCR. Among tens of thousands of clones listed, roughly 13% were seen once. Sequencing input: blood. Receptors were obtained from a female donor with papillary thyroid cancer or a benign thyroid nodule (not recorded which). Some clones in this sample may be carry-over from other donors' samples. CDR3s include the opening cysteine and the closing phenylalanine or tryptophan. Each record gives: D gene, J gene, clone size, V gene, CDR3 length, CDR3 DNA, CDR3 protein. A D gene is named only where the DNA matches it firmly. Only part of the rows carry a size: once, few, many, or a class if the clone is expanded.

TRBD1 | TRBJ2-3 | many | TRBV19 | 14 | TGTGCCACACGGACTGCAGGGGGTACAGATACGCAGTATTTT | CATRTAGGTDTQYF
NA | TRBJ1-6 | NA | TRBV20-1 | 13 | TGCAGTGCCAGAGTGGACAGTCATTCACCCCTCCACTTT | CSARVDSHSPLHF
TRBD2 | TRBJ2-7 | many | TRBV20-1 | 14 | TGCAGTGCTACAGCGGGAGGAGCAACCTACGAGCAGTACTTC | CSATAGGATYEQYF
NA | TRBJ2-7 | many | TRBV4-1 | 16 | TGCGCCAGCAGCCAGAATCCGGGACCCCTGGCCTACGAGCAGTACTTC | CASSQNPGPLAYEQYF
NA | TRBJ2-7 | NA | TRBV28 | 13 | TGTGCCAGCAGTTTAACAGCCCCCTACGAGCGGTACTTC | CASSLTAPYERYF
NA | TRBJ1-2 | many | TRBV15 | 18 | TGTGCCACCAGCAGGAAAGGCGCAGGTGCCGTCGGACACTATGGCTACACCTTC | CATSRKGAGAVGHYGYTF
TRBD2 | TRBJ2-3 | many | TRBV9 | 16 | TGTGCCAGCAGTCCCGAACTAGCGGGGAGTTTGGATACGCAGTATTTT | CASSPELAGSLDTQYF
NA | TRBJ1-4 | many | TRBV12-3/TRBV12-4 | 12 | TGTGCCAGCAGTTTAACTAATGAAAAACTGTTTTTT | CASSLTNEKLFF
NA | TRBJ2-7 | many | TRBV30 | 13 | TGTGCCTGGAGTCCTAGGGGGGCCGACGAGCAGTACTTC | CAWSPRGADEQYF
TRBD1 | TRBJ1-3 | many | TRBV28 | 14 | TGTGCCAGCAGTGGCCCGGGACAGGGAAACACCATATATTTT | CASSGPGQGNTIYF
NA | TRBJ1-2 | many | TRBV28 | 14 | TGTGCCAGCAGTTTCCTTTCCGGGCGGAATGGCTACACCTTC | CASSFLSGRNGYTF
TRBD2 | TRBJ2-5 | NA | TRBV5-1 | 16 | TGCGCCAGCAGCTCGAAGGAAGCGGGGGCGAAAGAGACCCAGTACTTC | CASSSKEAGAKETQYF
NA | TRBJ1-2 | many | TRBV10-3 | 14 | TGTGCCATCAGTGAGGCTTACAGGGACTATGGCTACACCTTC | CAISEAYRDYGYTF
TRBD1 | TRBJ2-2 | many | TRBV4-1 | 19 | TGCGCCAGCAGCCAAGATCCCCCCGTGGGGACAGTGAACACCGGGGAGCTGTTTTTT | CASSQDPPVGTVNTGELFF
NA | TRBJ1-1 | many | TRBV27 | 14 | TGTGCCAGCAGGCCTGGGTGGGCGGACACTGAAGCTTTCTTT | CASRPGWADTEAFF
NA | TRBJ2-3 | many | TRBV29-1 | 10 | TGCAGCGTTGGAACAGATACGCAGTATTTT | CSVGTDTQYF
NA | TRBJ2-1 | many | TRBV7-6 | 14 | TGTGCCAGCAGCTTAGAGCGGTCAGGTATTGAGCAGTTCTTC | CASSLERSGIEQFF
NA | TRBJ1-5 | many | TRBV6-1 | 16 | TGTGCCAGCAGTCTACAGGGTGGGAATAGCAATCAGCCCCAGCATTTT | CASSLQGGNSNQPQHF
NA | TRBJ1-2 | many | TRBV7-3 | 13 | TGTGCCAGCAGCCCGCATAGAGGGGATGGCTACACCTTC | CASSPHRGDGYTF
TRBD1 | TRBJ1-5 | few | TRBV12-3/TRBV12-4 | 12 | TGTGCCATCAGTCCCCGGGACAGGGGCCATCATTTT | CAISPRDRGHHF
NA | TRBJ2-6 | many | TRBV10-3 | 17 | TGTGCCATCAGTGAGCGGGCAGGGAGCTCTGGGGCCAACGTCCTGACTTTC | CAISERAGSSGANVLTF
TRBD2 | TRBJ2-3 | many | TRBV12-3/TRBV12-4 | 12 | TGTGCCAGCACTATGACTAGCGGGACGCAGTATTTT | CASTMTSGTQYF
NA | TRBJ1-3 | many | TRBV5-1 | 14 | TGCGCCAGCAGCAATCCCCAATCTGGAAACACCATATATTTT | CASSNPQSGNTIYF
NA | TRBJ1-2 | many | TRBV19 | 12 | TGTGCCAGTAGTATTGGAGGGTTCGGCTACACTTTC | CASSIGGFGYTF
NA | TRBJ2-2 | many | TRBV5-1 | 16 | TGCGCCAGCAGCCCCGCCCCTATTCCAAACACCGGGGAGCTGTTTTTT | CASSPAPIPNTGELFF
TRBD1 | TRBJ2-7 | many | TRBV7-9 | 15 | TGTGCCAGCAGCGATACCGGGACAGGGTTCCACGAGCAGTACTTC | CASSDTGTGFHEQYF
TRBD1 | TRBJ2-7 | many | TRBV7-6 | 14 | TGTGCCAGCAGCCGGGACAGGGAAACCTACGAGCAGTACTTC | CASSRDRETYEQYF
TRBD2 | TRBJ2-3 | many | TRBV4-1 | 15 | TGCGCCAGCAGCCGACTAGCGGGAGGAGCAGATACGCAGTATTTT | CASSRLAGGADTQYF
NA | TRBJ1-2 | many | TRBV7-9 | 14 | TGTGCCAGCAGCCGCTCCGAGGACAGACATGGCTACACCTTC | CASSRSEDRHGYTF
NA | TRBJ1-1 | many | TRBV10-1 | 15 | TGCGCCAGCCCCGTAAGGAGGCGGGAGGACACTGAAGCTTTCTTT | CASPVRRREDTEAFF
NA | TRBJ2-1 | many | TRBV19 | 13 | TGTGCCAGTAGTATAGTACACTACAATGAGCAGTTCTTC | CASSIVHYNEQFF
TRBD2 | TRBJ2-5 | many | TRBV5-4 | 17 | TGTGCCAGCAGCATCAATACCGGGAGGGCTTACCAAGAGACCCAGTACTTC | CASSINTGRAYQETQYF
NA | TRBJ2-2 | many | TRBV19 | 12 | TGTGCCAGTAGTATCGGCTACGGGGAGCTGTTTTTT | CASSIGYGELFF
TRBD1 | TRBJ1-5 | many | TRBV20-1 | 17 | TGCAGTGCTAGAAAGGACAGGGGGGGCCAAATCAATCAGCCCCAGCATTTT | CSARKDRGGQINQPQHF
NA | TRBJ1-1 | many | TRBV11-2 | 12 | TGTGCCAGCAGCATAAGCATCACTGAAGCTTTCTTT | CASSISITEAFF
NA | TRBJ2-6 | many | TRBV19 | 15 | TGTGCCAGTACGGGAGTATGGACGGGGGCCAACGTCCTGACTTTC | CASTGVWTGANVLTF
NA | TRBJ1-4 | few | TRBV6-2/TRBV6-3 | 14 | TGTGCCAGCAGTTCTTTCGCAAATAATGAGAAACTGTTTTTT | CASSSFANNEKLFF
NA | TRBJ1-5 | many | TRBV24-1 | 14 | TGTGCCACCAGAGGATCGGGGCTCAATCAGCCCCAGCATTTT | CATRGSGLNQPQHF
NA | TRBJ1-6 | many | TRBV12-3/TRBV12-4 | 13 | TGTGCCAGCTCCTATGGGGACGATTCACCCCTCCACTTT | CASSYGDDSPLHF
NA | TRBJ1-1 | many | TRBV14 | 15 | TGTGCCAGCAGCTTTAAAGAACGAGGGGGCACTGAAGCTTTCTTT | CASSFKERGGTEAFF
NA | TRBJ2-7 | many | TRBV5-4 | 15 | TGTGCCAGCAGCCCCGGTACAGGGCCCTCCTACGAGCAGTACTTC | CASSPGTGPSYEQYF
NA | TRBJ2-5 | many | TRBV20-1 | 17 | TGCAGTGCTAGAGGCATCGGGGGAGTTGGGGCCCAAGAGACCCAGTACTTC | CSARGIGGVGAQETQYF
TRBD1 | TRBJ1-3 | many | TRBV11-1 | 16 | TGTGCCAGCAGCTTAGCGGACAGGATCTTGACAAACACCATATATTTT | CASSLADRILTNTIYF
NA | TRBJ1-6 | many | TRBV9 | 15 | TGTGCCAGCAGCGTAGGAGGCAGTATCAATTCACCCCTCCACTTT | CASSVGGSINSPLHF
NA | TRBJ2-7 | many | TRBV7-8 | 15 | TGTGCCAGCAGCTTAGAATTCCCAGGGTCTTACGAGCAGTACTTC | CASSLEFPGSYEQYF
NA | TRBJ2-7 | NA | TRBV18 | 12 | TGTGCCAGCTCACCACCGGGCGACGAGCAGTACTTC | CASSPPGDEQYF
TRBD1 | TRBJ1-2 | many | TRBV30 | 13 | TGTGCCTGGAGCGCCGGACAGGGGGATGGCTACACCTTC | CAWSAGQGDGYTF
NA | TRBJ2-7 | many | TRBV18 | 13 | TGTGCCAGCTCACCGGGTAGCTCCTACGAGCAGTACTTC | CASSPGSSYEQYF
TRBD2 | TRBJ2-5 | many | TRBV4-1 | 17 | TGCGCCAGCAGCCAAGGTTGGGGGGGGAAAGGCCAAGAGACCCAGTACTTC | CASSQGWGGKGQETQYF
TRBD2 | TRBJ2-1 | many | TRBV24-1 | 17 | TGTGCCACCAGTGACCGGACTAGCGGGAACTCCTACAATGAGCAGTTCTTC | CATSDRTSGNSYNEQFF
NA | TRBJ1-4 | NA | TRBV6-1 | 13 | TGTGCCAGCACGGGGCAGAGCAATGAAAAACTGTTTTTT | CASTGQSNEKLFF
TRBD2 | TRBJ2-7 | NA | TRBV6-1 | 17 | TGTGCAAGCCTAGCGGGTCGTTCTAGGTATATTACCTACGAGCAGTACTTC | CASLAGRSRYITYEQYF
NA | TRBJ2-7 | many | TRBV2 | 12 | TGTGCCAGCAGGGTGGGGAGCTACGAGCAGTACTTC | CASRVGSYEQYF
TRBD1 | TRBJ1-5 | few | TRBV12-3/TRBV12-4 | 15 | TGTGCCAGCAGAGCGGACAGGGGCAGCAATCAGCCCCAGCATTTT | CASRADRGSNQPQHF
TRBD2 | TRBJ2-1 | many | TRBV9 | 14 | TGTGCCAGCAGCGCGGGACTAGCTCCGTTTGAGCAGTTCTTC | CASSAGLAPFEQFF
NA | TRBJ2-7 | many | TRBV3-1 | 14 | TGTGCCAGCAGCCAAAGGGGGAGTGCCTACGAGCAGTACTTC | CASSQRGSAYEQYF
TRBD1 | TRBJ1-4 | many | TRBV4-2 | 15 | TGTGCCAGCAGCCAAGGGGACAGTTCTTACGAAAAACTGTTTTTT | CASSQGDSSYEKLFF